Shown below are 27 T cell receptor beta chains from a single sample sequenced in a study of post-analysis software for immune sequencing data. Whole-study results and caveats: The study found TRBV5-6, TRBV5-1 and TRBV20-1 among four to six TRBV segments more frequent in patients than controls.

Their antigens are not known. Prepared libraries of TCR beta cDNA carried unique molecular identifiers. TCRdb redid the calling of the PCR reads with MiXCR, one entry per CDR3 protein. The repertoire holds 380,000 or so distinct CDR3 sequences, 30% to 45% seen once, with about an eighth in the top ten. The sequenced material came from blood. These receptors originate from a girl aged 10-17 years with multiple sclerosis.

V gene TRBV6-5 combines with J gene TRBJ1-1, with D perhaps TRBD1 (5 bases). V dropped 5 bases and J dropped 4 bases, with 11 bases sitting between them. The CDR3 has 13 residues. The germline V gene encodes CDR1 MNHEY and CDR2 SVGAGI. For the CDR3, the DNA is TGTGCCAGCAGTCACGGTAGGGGCACTGAAGCTTTCTTT. This sequence encodes CASSHGRGTEAFF.

In its sample, this clonotype was seen a few times. The chain couples TRBV27 to TRBJ2-5, with D perhaps matching TRBD2 (5 bases). The germline V and J ends were trimmed by 3 bases and 5 bases, with 13 bases remaining between them. The CDR3 has 14 amino acids. From germline, CDR1 is MNHEY and CDR2 SMNVEV (reference sequence). CDR3 amino acids: CASSFKGVPETQYF. CDR3 sequence (DNA): TGTGCCAGCAGTTTCAAGGGAGTCCCGGAGACCCAGTACTTC.

Here the CDR3 DNA reads TGTGCCAGCAGCTCAGACAGGGGTAATTCACCCCTCCACTTT. It is translated as CASSSDRGNSPLHF. The V and J genes are TRBV7-8 and TRBJ1-6; 8 bases are a match to TRBD1. CDR1 is SGHVS, CDR2 FQNEAQ, per germline. The CDR3 covers 14 residues. V trimming: 4 bases; J trimming: 6 bases; junction bases outside the gene matches: 2.

V and J are TRBV4-2 and TRBJ1-5; 7 positions match TRBD1. V lost 0 bases to trimming and J lost 3 bases; unmatched junction nucleotides: 5. The CDR3 is made up of 16 amino acids. Germline CDR1 reads LGHNA; CDR2 reads YNFKEQ. Here the CDR3 reads CASSQEGTGDNQPQHF. CDR3 bases: TGTGCCAGCAGCCAAGAGGGAACAGGGGACAATCAGCCCCAGCATTTT.

The sample holds a few counts of this clonotype. J is TRBJ2-5 and V is TRBV5-6, with 8 nucleotides matching TRBD1. The CDR3 has 15 residues. Trimming removed 2 bases from V and 2 bases from J; junction bases left unmatched: 5. The germline V gene has CDR1 SGHDT and CDR2 YYEEEE. The CDR3 nucleotides are TGTGCCAGCAGCTTACCCGGGACAGGACAAGAGACCCAGTACTTC. Its protein product is CASSLPGTGQETQYF.

The chain links TRBV27 to TRBJ2-4; D remains ambiguous. The germline V gene encodes CDR1 MNHEY and CDR2 SMNVEV (reference sequence). Trimming cost V 2 bases and J 0 bases, with 8 bases left between them. This CDR3 comprises 15 residues. CDR3 protein: CASSLGVLAKNIQYF. The CDR3 DNA is TGTGCCAGCAGTTTAGGGGTCCTAGCCAAAAACATTCAGTACTTC.

The rearrangement links TRBV4-1 to TRBJ2-5; TRBD1 is a possible D gene (6 bases). Germline lookup yields CDR1 MGHRA and CDR2 YSYEKL. This CDR3 region has 14 residues. Trimming left V 2 bases short and J 5 bases short, with 12 bases between. CDR3 sequence: CASSQLQGWETQYF. The DNA of the CDR3 is TGCGCCAGCAGCCAACTACAGGGTTGGGAGACCCAGTACTTC.

The chain uses TRBV7-8 and TRBJ2-2, with D perhaps matching TRBD1 (6 bases). CDR1 is SGHVS and CDR2 is FQNEAQ in the germline V gene. Trimming cost V 7 bases and J 3 bases, with 18 bases left between them. The CDR3 is made up of 16 amino acids. CDR3 coding DNA: TGTGCCAGCAAGGGGAAACTACCAGGGGACACCGGGGAGCTGTTTTTT. As protein: CASKGKLPGDTGELFF.

This clonotype was counted only a few times. This chain uses TRBV7-2 with TRBJ1-6; D not resolved. Trimming shortened V by 4 bases and J by 8 bases, and 9 bases separated the two germline ends. The CDR3 totals 13 residues. Germline values: CDR1 SGHTA, CDR2 FQGNSA. CDR3 DNA: TGTGCCAGCAGCTCCGGGCCCCATTCACCCCTCCACTTT. This codes for CASSSGPHSPLHF.

This clonotype came up a few times. This chain connects TRBV4-1 to TRBJ2-5; the D gene could be TRBD1 or TRBD2 (5 bases each). V was shortened by 5 bases and J by 5 bases, with 33 bases between the two germline ends. Germline V CDR1 and CDR2: MGHRA, YSYEKL. The CDR3 has 20 amino acids. DNA of the CDR3: TGCGCCAGCAGCAAGATCTCTTGGGGGAGCCTCAAGGTGATCTGGGAGACCCAGTACTTC. Translated: CASSKISWGSLKVIWETQYF.

V is TRBV2 and J is TRBJ1-5; maybe TRBD1 (6 bases). The CDR3 extends over 14 amino acids. Trimming took off 6 bases at V and 5 bases at J, with 14 bases between the two ends. Germline CDR1 reads SNHLY; CDR2 reads FYNNEI. The CDR3 protein is CASSSTGRDQPQHF. The DNA of the CDR3 is TGTGCCAGCAGCTCAACAGGGAGGGATCAGCCCCAGCATTTT.

This chain uses TRBV10-3 with TRBJ1-6; 8 bases fit TRBD1. V was clipped by 8 bases and J by 8 bases; unmatched bases: 8. Germline CDR1 and CDR2: ENHRY and SYGVKD. The CDR3 spans 14 residues. CDR3 protein: CAIADRGSDSPLHF. The CDR3, as DNA: TGTGCCATCGCAGACAGGGGAAGTGATTCACCCCTCCACTTT.

V and J are TRBV5-4 and TRBJ2-2; 7 positions agree with TRBD1. V shed 5 bases, J shed 5 bases, and the junction held 9 bases outside the gene matches. This CDR3 has 15 residues. Looked up from germline, CDR1 is SGHNT and CDR2 is YYREEE (reference sequence). The CDR3 protein is CASSHRGWVTGELFF. For the CDR3, the DNA is TGTGCCAGCAGTCACAGGGGATGGGTAACCGGGGAGCTGTTTTTT.

The chain combines TRBV6-5 with TRBJ2-3; TRBD2 might be the D (5 bases). This CDR3 is built from 15 residues. The germline V and J ends were trimmed by 6 bases and 0 bases, with 13 bases remaining between them. The germline CDR1 and CDR2 sequences are MNHEY and SVGAGI. The CDR3 loop reads CASSPPGWSTDTQYF. The CDR3 DNA is TGTGCCAGCAGCCCCCCGGGATGGAGCACAGATACGCAGTATTTT.

This sequence joins TRBV6-5 and TRBJ2-5; D is tentatively TRBD1 or TRBD2 (7 bases each). The CDR3 length is 16 residues. CDR1 MNHEY and CDR2 SVGAGI come from the germline V gene. Trimming left V 4 bases short and J 5 bases short, with 20 bases between. The CDR3, as DNA: TGTGCCAGCAGTTCTCGGGCCCAGGGGGGGGAGGAGACCCAGTACTTC. Its translation is CASSSRAQGGEETQYF.

This chain uses TRBV5-1 with TRBJ2-3; the match to TRBD2 covers 7 bases. Per germline, CDR1 SGHRS and CDR2 YFSETQ. V lost 2 bases, J lost 6 bases, and 9 bases stayed unmatched. The CDR3 sequence is 15 residues long. The DNA for the CDR3 is TGCGCCAGCAGCTTCGGACTAGGCTCAGCGGATACGCAGTATTTT. Translated, it gives CASSFGLGSADTQYF. Drawing the rest from reference TRBV5-1 and TRBJ2-3, the complete variable domain is KAGVTQTPRYLIKTRGQQVTLSCSPISGHRSVSWYQQTPGQGLQFLFEYFSETQRNKGNFPGRFSGRQFSNSRSEMNVSTLELGDSALYLCASSFGLGSADTQYFGPGTRLTVL.

This clonotype turned up a few times. The CDR3 DNA reads TGTGCCAGCAGCTTATTGGCGGGGACTAGCACAGATACGCAGTATTTT. Amino acids: CASSLLAGTSTDTQYF. The genes are TRBV7-9 and TRBJ2-3; TRBD2 might be the D (6 bases). V was pared by 2 bases and J by 0 bases, with 12 bases between. CDR1 SEHNR and CDR2 FQNEAQ come from the germline V gene (reference sequence). This CDR3 is 16 amino acids long.

This clonotype was seen many times. The chain is built from TRBV10-1 and TRBJ1-1; D remains ambiguous. The germline CDR1 and CDR2 sequences are WNHNN and SYGVQD (reference sequence). Deletions cut 2 bases from V and 4 bases from J, with 8 bases between. The CDR3 is made up of 13 amino acids. The CDR3 spells CASSEGRPTEAFF. CDR3 coding DNA: TGCGCCAGCAGTGAGGGCAGGCCCACTGAAGCTTTCTTT.

In nucleotides, the CDR3 is TGCAGTGCGACCGGGTCAGGACCTTCATCGTCACTGTTTTTT. Its translation is CSATGSGPSSSLFF. V is TRBV20-1 and J is TRBJ1-4; no clear D. The V gene's germline CDR1 is DFQATT and CDR2 SNEGSKA (reference sequence). V lost 6 bases and J lost 13, with 24 bases in between. This CDR3 has 14 residues.

Points on this clonotype: The junction does not match germline at one end; this may be a read error. The rearrangement joins TRBV12-3 or TRBV12-4 to TRBJ1-5; 7 bases line up with TRBD1. The CDR3 has 16 residues. The DNA of the CDR3 is TGTGCCAGCAGTCCAGGACAGGTGACTAGCAGTCAGCCCCAGCATTTT. It translates to CASSPGQVTSSQPQHF.

The V gene is TRBV28, the J gene TRBJ1-4, with D uncertain. Between the trimmed V and J ends, which lost 2 bases and 10 bases, there was a span of 14 bases. The CDR3 has 14 residues. Looked up from germline, CDR1 is MDHEN and CDR2 is SYDVKM. CDR3 sequence reads: CASSLVSLAGKLFF. CDR3 sequence (DNA): TGTGCCAGCAGTTTAGTTTCTTTGGCCGGAAAACTGTTTTTT.

The V gene is TRBV6-8, the J gene TRBJ1-5; D gene uncertain. The V end was cut by 6 bases, the J end by 2 bases, with 8 bases between. The length of the CDR3 is 13 residues. Looked up from germline, CDR1 is MNHGY and CDR2 is SAAAGT. DNA for the CDR3: TGTGCCAGCAGCCGGAGCGGCAATCAGCCCCAGCATTTT. This translates into CASSRSGNQPQHF.

V is TRBV4-3 and J is TRBJ2-6; D gene ambiguous. The CDR3 is 16 amino acids. Trimming removed 0 bases at V and 0 bases at J, with 6 bases between. CDR1 and CDR2 (germline): LGHNA, YSLEER. This CDR3 is CASSQEWSSGANVLTF. For the CDR3, the DNA is TGCGCCAGCAGCCAAGAGTGGTCCTCTGGGGCCAACGTCCTGACTTTC.

The gene calls are TRBV15 and TRBJ1-2; 7 bases are shared with TRBD1. The J segment lost 7 bases and the V segment lost 10 bases, leaving 12 bases of the junction unmatched. This CDR3 is 13 amino acids long. Germline lookup yields CDR1 LNHNV and CDR2 YYDKDF (reference sequence). CDR3 sequence: CASDSGTAGGYTF. The CDR3 DNA is TGTGCCAGCGATTCCGGGACAGCGGGTGGCTACACCTTC.

This clonotype has a handful of counts. This rearrangement joins TRBV6-2 or TRBV6-3 to TRBJ2-1; 8 positions agree with TRBD1. J gave up 7 bases and V 3 bases, and 11 bases lay outside the gene matches. The CDR3 covers 16 residues. Germline CDR1 MNHEY, CDR2 SVGEGT. CDR3 DNA: TGTGCCAGCAGTTATACCAGGACAGGGTCAGTTAATGAGCAGTTCTTC. Its translation is CASSYTRTGSVNEQFF.

V is TRBV13 and J is TRBJ1-2, with 8 bases matching TRBD1. Germline lookup yields CDR1 PRHDT and CDR2 FYEKMQ (reference sequence). This CDR3 has 13 residues. V trimming: 5 bases; J trimming: 8 bases; junction bases outside the gene matches: 7. The CDR3 DNA is TGTGCCAGCAGCCTGGACAGGGCTAGGGGCTACACCTTC. Amino acid sequence: CASSLDRARGYTF.

This chain uses TRBV20-1 with TRBJ1-1; D may be TRBD1 (6 bases). The CDR3 spans 13 residues. From germline, CDR1 is DFQATT and CDR2 SNEGSKA (reference sequence). V lost 5 bases and J lost 10, with 20 bases in between. CDR3 in amino acids: CSAPASGVLSAFF. Here the CDR3 DNA reads TGCAGTGCTCCAGCATCAGGGGTTTTATCAGCTTTCTTT.